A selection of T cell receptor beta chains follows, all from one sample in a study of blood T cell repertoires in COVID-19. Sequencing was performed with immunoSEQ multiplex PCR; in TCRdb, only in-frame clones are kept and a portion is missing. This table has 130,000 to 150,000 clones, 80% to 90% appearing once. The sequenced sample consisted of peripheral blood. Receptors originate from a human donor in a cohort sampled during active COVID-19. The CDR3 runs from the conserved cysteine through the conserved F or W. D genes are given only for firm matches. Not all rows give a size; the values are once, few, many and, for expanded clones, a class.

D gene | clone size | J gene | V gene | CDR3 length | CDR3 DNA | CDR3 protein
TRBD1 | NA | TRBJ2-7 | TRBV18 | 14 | TGTGCCAGCTCACCAAGGACAGGGGGCCACGAGCAGTACTTC | CASSPRTGGHEQYF
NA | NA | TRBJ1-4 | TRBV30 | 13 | TGTGCCTGGAGTGTACAGGGTAATGAAAAACTGTTTTTT | CAWSVQGNEKLFF
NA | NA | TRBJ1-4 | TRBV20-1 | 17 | TGCAGTGCTAGTAACATTGCACCCGGACTGATGAATGAAAAACTGTTTTTT | CSASNIAPGLMNEKLFF
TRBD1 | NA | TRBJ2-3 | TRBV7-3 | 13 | TGTGCCAGCAGCACTCAGGGGGCAGATACGCAGTATTTT | CASSTQGADTQYF
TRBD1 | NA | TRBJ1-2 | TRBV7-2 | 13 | TGTGCCAGCAGCCCTCAGGGGGCGTATGGCTACACCTTC | CASSPQGAYGYTF
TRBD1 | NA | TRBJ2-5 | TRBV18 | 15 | TGTGCCAGCTCACCCGACAGGGTAGTTGGAGAGACCCAGTACTTC | CASSPDRVVGETQYF
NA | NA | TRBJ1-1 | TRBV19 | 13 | TGTGCCAGTAGTTCGAGGGTGAACACTGAAGCTTTCTTT | CASSSRVNTEAFF
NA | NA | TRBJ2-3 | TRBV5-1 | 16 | TGCGCCAGCAGCTTGGGTGGGACTCACCACACAGATACGCAGTATTTT | CASSLGGTHHTDTQYF
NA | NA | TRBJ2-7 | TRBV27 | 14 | TGTGCCAGCAGTTCAAAAGATAACATCTACGAGCAGTACTTC | CASSSKDNIYEQYF
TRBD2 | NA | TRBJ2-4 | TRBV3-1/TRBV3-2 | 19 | TGTGCCAGCAGCCCTGCCCGACTAGCGGGGGGGCTAGCCAAAAACATTCAGTACTTC | CASSPARLAGGLAKNIQYF
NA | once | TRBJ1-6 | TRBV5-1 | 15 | TGCGCCAGCAGCTTGGAGCAGGGATGGAATTCACCCCTCCACTTT | CASSLEQGWNSPLHF
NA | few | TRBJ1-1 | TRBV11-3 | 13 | TGTGCCAGCAGGTTGGAGGGCAACACTGAAGCTTTCTTT | CASRLEGNTEAFF
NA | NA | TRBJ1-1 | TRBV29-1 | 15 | TGCAGCGTTGTTCGTCCGCTATCAACTAACACTGAAGCTTTCTTT | CSVVRPLSTNTEAFF
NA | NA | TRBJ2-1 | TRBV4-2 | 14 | TGTGCCAGCAGCTTCCCGGACACAACCGATGAGCAGTTCTTC | CASSFPDTTDEQFF
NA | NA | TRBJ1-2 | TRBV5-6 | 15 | TGTGCCAGCAGCATTGACAGCTTACTTAACTATGGCTACACCTTC | CASSIDSLLNYGYTF
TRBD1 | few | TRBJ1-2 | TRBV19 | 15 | TGTGCCAGTAGTATGAGGACAGGGGGCCACTATGGCTACACCTTC | CASSMRTGGHYGYTF
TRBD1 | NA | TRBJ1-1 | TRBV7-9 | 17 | TGTGCCAGCAGCTTTTCCCCGGACAGGGGTCAGCAACGAATTGCTTTCTTT | CASSFSPDRGQQRIAFF
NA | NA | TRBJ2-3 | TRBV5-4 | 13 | TGTGCCAGCAGCTTGTCTCCCACAGATACGCAGTATTTT | CASSLSPTDTQYF
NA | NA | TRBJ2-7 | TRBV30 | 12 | TGTGCCTGGAGTGTAGGGGGTTACGAGCAGTACTTC | CAWSVGGYEQYF
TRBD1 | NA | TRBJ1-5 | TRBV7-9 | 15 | TGTGCCAGCAGCTTAGGGACAGGGTCCCATCAGCCCCAGCATTTT | CASSLGTGSHQPQHF
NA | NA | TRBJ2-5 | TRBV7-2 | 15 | TGTGCCAGCAGCTTAGGGTCAGGGCCCAGGGAGACCCAGTACTTC | CASSLGSGPRETQYF
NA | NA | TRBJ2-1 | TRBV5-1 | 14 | TGCGCCAGCAGCTGGCGGGTCTCCTACAATGAGCAGTTCTTC | CASSWRVSYNEQFF
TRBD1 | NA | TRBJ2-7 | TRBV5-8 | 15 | TGTGCCAGCAGCTGGCCGGGACAGCCTTCCTACGAGCAGTACTTC | CASSWPGQPSYEQYF
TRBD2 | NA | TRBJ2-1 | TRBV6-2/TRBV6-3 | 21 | TGTGCCAGCAGTCCATTTACAGCCAGCGGGGGGGCCGGTAGAAGTCACAATGAGCAGTTCTTC | CASSPFTASGGAGRSHNEQFF